Listed here are 21 T cell receptor beta chains from one sample, sequenced in a study of T cells after posttransplantation cyclophosphamide. Methotrexate plus calcineurin inhibitor accompanied controls' myeloablative marrow transplants; sampling was 1 year later. Method: immunoSEQ multiplex PCR; TCRdb's copy keeps in-frame clones and lacks some. Of roughly 16,000 clones listed, roughly 91% are singletons. The material was PBMCs, obtained after an allogeneic stem cell transplant with a calcineurin inhibitor and methotrexate. The receptors were gathered from a male patient in his fifties who received an allogeneic stem cell transplant from an unrelated donor, was CMV-positive, and had chronic GVHD only. The graft donor may account for some of the T cells.

V gene TRBV5-1 combines with J gene TRBJ2-3; 7 nucleotides agree with TRBD2. The CDR3 runs to 15 residues. The V segment lost 2 bases and the J segment 6 bases; nucleotides outside the gene matches: 9. Germline loops: CDR1 SGHRS, CDR2 YFSETQ. CDR3 coding DNA: TGCGCCAGCAGCTTATCCGGCGGGAGTGGGGATACGCAGTATTTT. It encodes CASSLSGGSGDTQYF.

In this sample, this clone turned up a few times. This rearrangement joins TRBV18 to TRBJ1-5; a possible D gene is TRBD1 (6 bases). The CDR3 spans 13 residues. Germline V gene data show CDR1 as KGHSH and CDR2 as LQKENI. Trimming took 3 bases from V and 4 from J, leaving 7 bases between them. The DNA of the CDR3 is TGTGCCAGCTCACCCGACAGGAATCAGCCCCAGCATTTT. Translating gives CASSPDRNQPQHF.

The V gene is TRBV12-5, the J gene TRBJ1-2; possibly TRBD1 for D (6 bases). The CDR3 runs 15 residues. The germline gives CDR1 LGHNT, CDR2 FRNRAP. V gave up 5 bases and J gave up 1 base, with 14 bases separating them. The CDR3 sequence is CASGLPRQDNYGYTF. CDR3 coding DNA: TGTGCTAGTGGTCTACCCCGACAGGATAACTATGGCTACACCTTC.

This chain joins TRBV5-4 and TRBJ2-3, with TRBD2 as a possible D gene (5 bases). Trimming took 4 bases from V and 4 from J, leaving 19 bases between them. CDR3 size: 16 residues. The germline gives CDR1 SGHNT, CDR2 YYREEE (reference sequence). The CDR3 sequence: CASSHLGLSGADTQYF. The CDR3 DNA reads as TGTGCCAGCAGCCACCTGGGGTTGAGCGGAGCAGATACGCAGTATTTT. The full variable domain, rest sourced from reference TRBV5-4 and TRBJ2-3, is ETGVTQSPTHLIKTRGQQVTLRCSSQSGHNTVSWYQQALGQGPQFIFQYYREEENGRGNFPPRFSGLQFPNYSSELNVNALELDDSALYLCASSHLGLSGADTQYFGPGTRLTVL.

The rearrangement joins TRBV5-1 to TRBJ2-4, with 8 bases lining up with TRBD2. This CDR3 is 14 amino acids long. The J segment lost 6 bases and the V segment lost 0 bases, leaving 2 bases of the junction unmatched. CDR1 is SGHRS, CDR2 YFSETQ, per germline. The chain's CDR3 is CASSLGLAGNIQYF. The CDR3 DNA reads as TGCGCCAGCAGCTTGGGGCTAGCGGGAAACATTCAGTACTTC.

CDR3 amino acids: CASSRTGDNSPLHF. CDR3 nucleotides: TGTGCCAGCAGTCGGACAGGGGATAATTCACCCCTCCACTTT. The chain couples TRBV27 to TRBJ1-6; 9 nucleotides match TRBD1. The V segment lost 5 bases and the J segment 5 bases; nucleotides outside the gene matches: 1. The germline V gene has CDR1 MNHEY and CDR2 SMNVEV (reference sequence). This CDR3 has 14 amino acids.

This clone showed up just a few times. V and J are TRBV10-3 and TRBJ2-7; the match to TRBD1 covers 7 bases. J lost 1 base, V lost 10 bases, and 10 bases had no gene match. The CDR3 extends over 14 amino acids. Germline lookup yields CDR1 ENHRY and CDR2 SYGVKD. CDR3 residues: CATHPGTASYEQYF. The CDR3 nucleotides read TGTGCCACTCACCCCGGGACAGCGTCCTACGAGCAGTACTTC.

This sequence joins TRBV15 and TRBJ2-1; a possible D gene is TRBD2 (6 bases). CDR1 is LNHNV and CDR2 is YYDKDF in the germline V gene (reference sequence). Trimming took 3 bases from V and 2 from J, leaving 14 bases between them. This CDR3 contains 16 residues. The DNA of the CDR3 is TGTGCCACCAGCAGGGTCTTAGCGGAACCCTACAATGAGCAGTTCTTC. It is translated as CATSRVLAEPYNEQFF.

This clone showed up just once. The rearrangement uses TRBV6-5 and TRBJ2-3; 7 bases match TRBD2. Looked up from germline, CDR1 is MNHEY and CDR2 is SVGAGI. This CDR3 spans 14 amino acids. V gave up 2 bases and J gave up 4 bases; unmatched junction bases: 3. CDR3 amino acids: CASSYVGGADTQYF. CDR3 in DNA: TGTGCCAGCAGTTACGTGGGGGGGGCAGATACGCAGTATTTT.

The rearrangement links TRBV28 to TRBJ1-1; D uncertain. CDR1 MDHEN and CDR2 SYDVKM come from the germline V gene. Trimming shortened V by 1 base and J by 10 bases, and 7 bases separated the two germline ends. This CDR3 contains 11 residues. This CDR3 reads CASSLLGRAFF. CDR3 nucleotide sequence: TGTGCCAGCAGTTTATTAGGGAGAGCTTTCTTT.

This clone is a singleton in its sample. The gene calls are TRBV28 and TRBJ1-3, with D possibly being TRBD1 (5 bases). CDR3 size: 15 residues. The germline gives CDR1 MDHEN, CDR2 SYDVKM. Trimming took off 3 bases at V and 1 base at J, with 10 bases between the two ends. CDR3 region: CASSFGRASGNTIYF. DNA for the CDR3: TGTGCCAGCAGTTTTGGCAGGGCGTCTGGAAACACCATATATTTT.

Remarks on this clone: At one boundary the junction diverges from the germline segment, which might be a read error. The V gene is TRBV29-1, the J gene TRBJ2-7, with D uncertain. The CDR3 is made up of 13 amino acids. Germline lookup yields CDR1 SQVTM and CDR2 ANQGSEA. The CDR3 sequence is CSVEVQASYEQYF. CDR3 sequence (DNA): TGCAGCGTCGAAGTCCAGGCGTCCTACGAGCAGTACTTC.

The V and J genes are TRBV7-2 and TRBJ1-2; the match to TRBD1 covers 11 bases. CDR3 length: 16 amino acids. Germline V lookup: CDR1 SGHTA, CDR2 FQGNSA. With 5 bases clipped from V and 4 bases from J, the junction kept 9 bases outside the gene matches. As DNA, the CDR3 is TGTGCCAGCAGCCTGGGGGGGACAGGGGGGGCCTATGGCTACACCTTC. This sequence encodes CASSLGGTGGAYGYTF.

The chain is built from TRBV19 and TRBJ2-7; 10 nucleotides agree with TRBD1. In germline, CDR1 is LNHDA, CDR2 SQIVND (reference sequence). This CDR3 region has 15 residues. Trimming cost V 1 base and J 6 bases; bases outside gene matches: 6. The CDR3 nucleotides read TGTGCCAGTAGTATAGGCGACAGGGGGCTCGTCGAGCAGTACTTC. Amino acids: CASSIGDRGLVEQYF. The variable domain in full, completed from reference TRBV19 and TRBJ2-7, reads DGGITQSPKYLFRKEGQNVTLSCEQNLNHDAMYWYRQDPGQGLRLIYYSQIVNDFQKGDIAEGYSVSREKKESFPLTVTSAQKNPTAFYLCASSIGDRGLVEQYFGPGTRLTVT.

This clone showed up just once. The chain joins TRBV11-2 to TRBJ2-1; a weak D match, TRBD1 (5 bases). V was trimmed by 5 bases and J by 8 bases, leaving 19 bases between them. Germline CDR1 reads SGHAT; CDR2 reads FQNNGV. CDR3 size: 15 residues. CDR3 bases: TGTGCCAGCAGCCCCCTAGTCCAGGGATACGATGAGCAGTTCTTC. Translated, it gives CASSPLVQGYDEQFF.

The rearrangement joins TRBV7-9 to TRBJ1-2; D uncertain. The CDR3 covers 14 residues. Deletions cut 2 bases from V and 0 bases from J, with 7 bases between. Germline V lookup: CDR1 SEHNR, CDR2 FQNEAQ (reference sequence). In nucleotides, the CDR3 is TGTGCCAGCAGCTTATCGGGATCTAACTATGGCTACACCTTC. Amino acids: CASSLSGSNYGYTF.

The chain couples TRBV19 to TRBJ2-1, with TRBD2 matching over 7 bases. Germline lookup yields CDR1 LNHDA and CDR2 SQIVND (reference sequence). With V trimmed by 5 bases and J by 4 bases, 8 bases remained unmatched. CDR3 length equals 15 residues. As DNA, the CDR3 is TGTGCCAGTAGTCCAGGACTAGTGGGGTACAATGAGCAGTTCTTC. Translation: CASSPGLVGYNEQFF.

This chain uses TRBV5-4 with TRBJ1-6, with D uncertain. Germline V gene data show CDR1 as SGHNT and CDR2 as YYREEE (reference sequence). The germline V and J ends were trimmed by 0 bases and 5 bases, with 6 bases remaining between them. The CDR3 length is 14 residues. The CDR3 here is CASSLEADNSPLHF. The DNA of the CDR3 is TGTGCCAGCAGCTTGGAGGCGGATAATTCACCCCTCCACTTT. The whole variable domain, filled in from reference TRBV5-4 and TRBJ1-6, reads ETGVTQSPTHLIKTRGQQVTLRCSSQSGHNTVSWYQQALGQGPQFIFQYYREEENGRGNFPPRFSGLQFPNYSSELNVNALELDDSALYLCASSLEADNSPLHFGNGTRLTVT.

This rearrangement joins TRBV4-2 to TRBJ2-1, with D maybe TRBD1 (6 bases). Germline CDR1 reads LGHNA; CDR2 reads YNFKEQ. Trimming removed 5 bases from V and 9 bases from J, with 17 bases in between. The length of the CDR3 is 14 residues. The CDR3 is CASSVVGSRGEQFF. Here the CDR3 DNA reads TGTGCCAGCAGCGTCGTAGGGTCCAGGGGTGAGCAGTTCTTC.

CDR3 protein: CASSLYRDTEAFF. The CDR3 DNA follows: TGTGCCAGCAGTTTATACAGGGACACTGAAGCTTTCTTT. V is TRBV6-5 and J is TRBJ1-1, with D tentatively TRBD1 (6 bases). Looked up from germline, CDR1 is MNHEY and CDR2 is SVGAGI. Trimming pared 4 bases from V and 3 bases from J, leaving 9 bases between. The CDR3 extends over 13 amino acids.

CDR3 protein: CASSAGTGVKSYEQYF. CDR3 bases: TGTGCCAGCAGCGCAGGGACAGGGGTAAAATCCTACGAGCAGTACTTC. The chain recombines TRBV9 with TRBJ2-7; 10 nucleotides agree with TRBD1. The CDR3 has 16 residues. Germline assignment: CDR1 SGDLS and CDR2 YYNGEE. V shed 3 bases and J 1 base; nucleotides not matched to a gene: 7.